This T cell receptor beta chain was captured in a study of a mutant IDH1 vaccine in newly diagnosed glioma (dated by TCRdb to about 2021). Notes on the research overall: The approximately 33 treated patients were around 60% male and around 40% female, with a mean age of approximately 40 years. Before enrollment, patients had received standard therapy of radiotherapy alone, temozolomide alone, or radiochemotherapy with temozolomide; most received the combination. Peripheral blood was collected at six visits: V03 (baseline), V05, V07, V10, V12 and V13. For exploratory analyses, longitudinal TCRB deep sequencing was carried out in under 30 treated patients wherever samples were available.

The CDR1 and CDR2 encoded by the germline V gene are SGDLS and YYNGEE. V loses 3 bases, J loses 3 bases, and the germline ends lie 10 bases apart. The CDR3 runs 14 residues from the cysteine to the phenylalanine. The entry retains the CDR3 DNA only, 42 bases that are in frame from base 1. Library preparation was by the immunoSEQ multiplex PCR assay. The hsTCRB Kit was used according to the manufacturer's protocol to amplify rearranged TCR beta chain sequences. TCRB libraries were sequenced on an Illumina MiSeq. The source study handled its data this way. The proprietary platform of the kit vendor was used for demultiplexing, trimming and gene mapping. The table comes from immuneACCESS by way of TCRdb, which keeps in-frame sequences with V and J called. Part of the clones is missing from these tables; in studies checked, under half for an unresolved V gene and the rest for unknown reasons. The DNA gave D and trimming, while V, J and clone size come from that table. This sample comprises roughly 35,000 clones, approximately 90% of them detected only once. The ten biggest clones cover roughly 4.4% of the sample.

Points the paper makes about the study in general: Pseudoprogression appeared unrelated to alterations in the top peripheral T cell clonotypes detected by TCRB sequencing. Immune responses induced by the vaccine were seen in 93.3% of patients across multiple MHC alleles. It was noted by the authors that analyses of patient blood samples could not be reproduced owing to sample limitations. Selection of PBMC samples for TCRB deep sequencing was based on availability.

The time point label of this sample denotes: baseline, week 1 (first vaccination visit). What the treatment or condition label conveys for this sample: pre-vaccination baseline after standard-of-care therapy. All donors had newly diagnosed IDH1-mutant astrocytomas of WHO grade 3 or 4 that showed loss of nuclear ATRX. The samples were drawn from NOA16, a multicentre, single-arm, open-label phase I trial in Germany that tested a mutant IDH1 peptide vaccine in humans for the first time. Blood drawn at visit V03 was used as the baseline sample for immunogenicity testing. Genomic DNA for TCRB sequencing was extracted from EDTA blood using the DNeasy Blood and Tissue Kit. A remark on this clone: Its antigen remains unidentified. Nothing much larger sits one base from this clone, and base qualities are not available.

The receptor chain draws on TRBV9 and TRBJ1-5; D gene: possibly TRBD1, on 5 matching bases. Source: PBMCs, taken from a glioma patient treated with radiotherapy, temozolomide or both. The sequence was obtained from a woman in her forties with glioma. The CDR3 region has the sequence CASSAGDLNQPQHF. Here is the DNA: TGTGCCAGCAGCGCGGGGGACCTCAATCAGCCCCAGCATTTT.